The subject of this entry is one T cell receptor beta chain. Germline V gene lookup returns CDR1 SNHLY and CDR2 FYNNEI. The CDR3 runs to 14 residues. V shed 7 bases and J 0 bases; nucleotides not matched to a gene: 5. The study recruited people aged about 18 to 90 years across about two dozen US areas. Authors' methods: Counts of nucleated cells, estimated from reference gene primer amplification, were obtained. TCRdb's copy holds only in-frame clones and misses some; the assay was immunoSEQ multiplex PCR. That table gives V, J and clone size, and the DNA gave D and trimming. The table lists hundreds of thousands of clones, approximately 85% of them singletons. This entry is derived from a study of blood T cell repertoires in COVID-19.

This receptor was obtained from a young man who had recovered from COVID-19. V and J are TRBV2 and TRBJ1-1; 7 positions match TRBD1. Sequences were obtained from PBMCs or T cells enriched from blood (not recorded which). This chain's CDR3 is CASNEQGMNTEAFF. In DNA form, the CDR3 reads TGTGCCAGCAACGAACAGGGGATGAACACTGAAGCTTTCTTT.